These 13 T cell receptor beta chains originate from one sample sequenced in a study of blood T cell repertoires in COVID-19. Sequencing was performed with immunoSEQ multiplex PCR; in TCRdb, only in-frame clones are kept and a portion is missing. The table includes tens of thousands of clones, around 87% detected once. Source material: peripheral blood. These TCRs come from a human donor in a cohort sampled during active COVID-19. The donor label of this sample is uncertain.

The chain combines TRBV2 with TRBJ2-2; D is uncertain. V shed 7 bases and J shed 3 bases, with 6 bases lying between them. The germline V gene has CDR1 SNHLY and CDR2 FYNNEI. The CDR3 totals 12 residues. CDR3 region: CASTQYTGELFF. The DNA for the CDR3 is TGTGCCAGCACCCAGTACACCGGGGAGCTGTTTTTT.

This rearrangement joins TRBV19 to TRBJ2-2; TRBD1 agrees at 8 bases. Losses at the gene ends were 8 bases for V and 4 bases for J; bases not matched to a gene: 6. Germline CDR1 reads LNHDA; CDR2 reads SQIVND (reference sequence). The CDR3 runs to 14 residues. The CDR3 coding sequence is TGTGCCAGTCTTAGGACAGGGCTCACCGGGGAGCTGTTTTTT. Protein product: CASLRTGLTGELFF.

This chain connects TRBV12-3 or TRBV12-4 to TRBJ1-2; the D is unclear. The CDR3 consists of 13 residues. V was shortened by 5 bases and J by 2 bases, with 9 bases between the two germline ends. The chain's CDR3 is CASSPSPNYGYTF. DNA of the CDR3: TGTGCCAGCAGTCCTAGCCCGAACTATGGCTACACCTTC.

The genes are TRBV29-1 and TRBJ1-1, with D possibly TRBD1 on 5 matching bases. V was pared by 1 base and J by 6 bases, with 6 bases between. The CDR3 contains 11 residues. Germline assignment: CDR1 SQVTM and CDR2 ANQGSEA. The CDR3 DNA sequence: TGCAGCGTTGAAGGGGGCTCTGAAGCTTTCTTT. Translated, it gives CSVEGGSEAFF. The full variable domain, with the rest looked up from reference TRBV29-1 and TRBJ1-1, is SAVISQKPSRDICQRGTSLTIQCQVDSQVTMMFWYRQQPGQSLTLIATANQGSEATYESGFVIDKFPISRPNLTFSTLTVSNMSPEDSSIYLCSVEGGSEAFFGQGTRLTVV.

This chain uses TRBV6-4 with TRBJ1-1; D is undetermined. V was trimmed by 3 bases and J by 1 base, leaving 6 bases between them. There are 13 residues in the CDR3. In germline, CDR1 is MRHNA, CDR2 SNTAGT. CDR3 sequence reads: CASSDQWNTEAFF. CDR3 DNA: TGTGCCAGCAGTGATCAATGGAACACTGAAGCTTTCTTT.

This clone was observed a handful of times. V usage is TRBV19 and J usage is TRBJ2-7, with 7 bases that match TRBD2. CDR1 is LNHDA, CDR2 SQIVND, per germline (reference sequence). V trimming: 4 bases; J trimming: 6 bases; junction bases outside the gene matches: 6. The CDR3 is 13 amino acids. The CDR3 DNA follows: TGTGCCAGTAGTACCGGACTAGGTGGCGAGCAGTACTTC. As protein: CASSTGLGGEQYF.

The rearrangement uses TRBV28 and TRBJ2-7; 13 bases agree with TRBD2. The V segment lost 2 bases and the J segment 2 bases; nucleotides outside the gene matches: 3. The CDR3 runs to 16 residues. The V gene's germline CDR1 is MDHEN and CDR2 SYDVKM. The CDR3 nucleotides are TGTGCCAGCAGTTTAGGACTAGCGGGAGTGGCCTACGAGCAGTACTTC. This encodes CASSLGLAGVAYEQYF.

This clone appeared once. V usage is TRBV5-1 and J usage is TRBJ2-1, with unresolved D. CDR3 length: 13 amino acids. V lost 5 bases to trimming and J lost 0 bases, with 6 bases between them. The germline V gene has CDR1 SGHRS and CDR2 YFSETQ. The CDR3 protein is CASRASSYNEQFF. The CDR3 nucleotides are TGCGCCAGCAGGGCAAGCTCCTACAATGAGCAGTTCTTC.

The chain is built from TRBV2 and TRBJ2-6, with D maybe TRBD2 (7 bases). Germline CDR1 reads SNHLY; CDR2 reads FYNNEI. CDR3 length equals 15 residues. V lost 6 bases and J 4 bases, leaving 13 bases between the germline ends. The CDR3 nucleotides are TGTGCCAGCAGCGTGGGGGGGCCAGGGGCCAACGTCCTGACTTTC. Translating it yields CASSVGGPGANVLTF.

V usage is TRBV30 and J usage is TRBJ1-6; D is perhaps TRBD1 (6 bases). CDR1 is GTSNPN, CDR2 SVGIG, per germline (reference sequence). The CDR3 is 15 residues long. Trimming stripped 0 bases from V and 5 bases from J, with 11 bases between. The DNA of the CDR3 is TGTGCCTGGAGTGTAACCCCAGGGGATAATTCACCCCTCCACTTT. As protein: CAWSVTPGDNSPLHF.

This sequence joins TRBV11-2 and TRBJ2-7, with TRBD2 matching over 10 bases. CDR3 length: 14 residues. The V gene end was trimmed by 5 bases and the J gene end by 4 bases; junction bases not matched to a gene: 5. Germline CDR1 and CDR2: SGHAT and FQNNGV. As DNA, the CDR3 is TGTGCCAGCAGCGCGGGACTAGCGAAATACGAGCAGTACTTC. This gives the protein CASSAGLAKYEQYF.

A few counts support this clone. At one boundary the junction diverges from the germline segment, which might be a read error. The chain joins TRBV5-1 to TRBJ1-6; D not resolved. There are 13 residues in the CDR3. In germline, CDR1 is SGHRS, CDR2 YFSETQ. CDR3 amino acids: CASSYSFNSPLHF. In nucleotides, the CDR3 is TGCGCCAGCAGCTACTCCTTTAATTCACCCCTCCACTTT.

This sequence joins TRBV6-5 and TRBJ1-6, with D hard to call. V lost 5 bases to trimming and J lost 9 bases, with 17 bases between them. Germline V lookup: CDR1 MNHEY, CDR2 SVGAGI. The CDR3 extends over 15 amino acids. The CDR3 region has the DNA TGTGCCAGCAGTCGCAAACCGGGGAGCGGTTCACCCCTCCACTTT. Amino acid sequence: CASSRKPGSGSPLHF.